Following are 24 T cell receptor beta chains from one sample sequenced in a study of control samples from healthy donors and cancer patients. Clones were read by immunoSEQ multiplex PCR, and TCRdb kept only the in-frame ones, dropping some. Of roughly 170,000 clones listed, 90% to 95% were seen once; the top ten hold roughly 1.6%. Input material: blood. The origin of the receptors is a young man in good health.

The J gene is TRBJ1-5, the V gene TRBV19; TRBD1 matches at 7 bases. The CDR3 is 14 residues long. Germline V gene sequence: CDR1 LNHDA, CDR2 SQIVND (reference sequence). V lost 5 bases and J lost 7; bases outside the gene matches: 8. The CDR3 sequence: CASSGGQSSQPQHF. The CDR3 DNA follows: TGTGCCAGTAGTGGGGGACAGTCCTCACAGCCCCAGCATTTT.

Many counts were recorded for this clone. The rearrangement links TRBV5-8 to TRBJ1-1; D uncertain. The V end lost 2 bases, the J end lost 4 bases, and 12 bases lay between the germline ends. This CDR3 region has 14 residues. Germline lookup yields CDR1 SGHTS and CDR2 YDEGEE. The CDR3: CASSFGQFSTEAFF. CDR3 nucleotide sequence: TGTGCCAGCAGCTTTGGGCAATTCAGCACTGAAGCTTTCTTT.

The chain recombines TRBV2 with TRBJ1-5, with a possible D match to TRBD1 (5 bases). Trimming took 6 bases from V and 9 from J, leaving 12 bases between them. The CDR3 is made up of 12 amino acids. CDR1 SNHLY and CDR2 FYNNEI come from the germline V gene. CDR3 DNA: TGTGCCAGCAGAGGTTCAGGGCCGCCCCAGCATTTT. It encodes CASRGSGPPQHF. The complete variable domain, with remaining parts taken from reference TRBV2 and TRBJ1-5, reads EPEVTQTPSHQVTQMGQEVILRCVPISNHLYFYWYRQILGQKVEFLVSFYNNEISEKSEIFDDQFSVERPDGSNFTLKIRSTKLEDSAMYFCASRGSGPPQHFGDGTRLSIL.

V gene TRBV6-5 combines with J gene TRBJ1-1; unclear D gene. Trimming removed 5 bases from V and 6 bases from J, with 19 bases in between. The CDR3 totals 15 residues. Germline values: CDR1 MNHEY, CDR2 SVGAGI. The CDR3 DNA reads as TGTGCCAGCAGTCGACCAGGTTTTGGCAGCTCTGAAGCTTTCTTT. Translation gives CASSRPGFGSSEAFF.

Only one count was recorded for this clone. The rearrangement uses TRBV6-5 and TRBJ2-7, with D perhaps TRBD2 (5 bases). The V and J ends lost 6 bases and 2 bases respectively, with 11 bases between them. CDR1 is MNHEY, CDR2 SVGAGI, per germline. The CDR3 loop spans 13 amino acids. CDR3 amino acids: CASRNRAAYEQYF. In nucleotides, the CDR3 is TGTGCCAGCAGAAACCGAGCGGCCTACGAGCAGTACTTC.

This clone occurred once. The gene calls are TRBV2 and TRBJ2-2, with D perhaps TRBD2 (6 bases). V was pared by 7 bases and J by 4 bases, with 10 bases between. CDR3 length: 13 residues. Germline V gene sequence: CDR1 SNHLY, CDR2 FYNNEI. CDR3 sequence reads: CASTGDSTGELFF. In DNA, the CDR3 is TGTGCCAGCACTGGGGACTCCACCGGGGAGCTGTTTTTT.

The chain joins TRBV4-2 to TRBJ2-3; 11 bases are a match to TRBD2. The length of the CDR3 is 21 residues. The J segment lost 0 bases and the V segment lost 7 bases, leaving 21 bases of the junction unmatched. Looked up from germline, CDR1 is LGHNA and CDR2 is YNFKEQ. CDR3 residues: CASTQTQPVLAGAGSTDTQYF. The CDR3 coding sequence is TGTGCCAGCACCCAGACCCAACCTGTACTAGCGGGGGCCGGGAGCACAGATACGCAGTATTTT.

This rearrangement joins TRBV28 to TRBJ2-7; D may be TRBD2 (5 bases). Looked up from germline, CDR1 is MDHEN and CDR2 is SYDVKM. V gave up 7 bases and J gave up 0 bases, with 7 bases separating them. The CDR3 has 12 amino acids. CDR3 bases: TGTGCCAGCACGAGGGACTCCTACGAGCAGTACTTC. This gives the protein CASTRDSYEQYF.

CDR3 protein: CASSERRGTDTQYF. The DNA for the CDR3 is TGTGCCAGCAGTGAAAGGCGGGGCACAGATACGCAGTATTTT. The chain couples TRBV6-4 to TRBJ2-3; TRBD2 is a possible D gene (5 bases). V was clipped by 3 bases and J by 1 base, with 8 bases between them. The germline V gene encodes CDR1 MRHNA and CDR2 SNTAGT. The CDR3 totals 14 residues.

The chain is built from TRBV27 and TRBJ2-3, with 12 bases fitting TRBD2. Germline loops: CDR1 MNHEY, CDR2 SMNVEV (reference sequence). V gave up 6 bases and J gave up 6 bases; unmatched junction bases: 13. CDR3 length equals 17 residues. CDR3 in DNA: TGTGCCAGCAGAATATGGGCCCGACTAGCGGGGGTCGATACGCAGTATTTT. Translating it yields CASRIWARLAGVDTQYF.

J is TRBJ2-3 and V is TRBV4-1; possibly TRBD2 for D (7 bases). Germline V gene data show CDR1 as MGHRA and CDR2 as YSYEKL. Between the trimmed V and J ends, which lost 5 bases and 6 bases, there was a span of 21 bases. CDR3 length equals 16 residues. The CDR3 bases are TGCGCCAGCAGCGACCGGTTTCGGGGGGCCGAGGATACGCAGTATTTT. This sequence encodes CASSDRFRGAEDTQYF.

The chain carries TRBV12-2 and TRBJ1-5; the D call of TRBD1 is as the table states it, not checked on the DNA. TRBV12-2 is labeled a pseudogene. The CDR3 sequence is 15 residues long. The CDR3 region has the DNA TGTGCAAGTCGCTTAGCGCAGGGTAGGAATCAGCCCCAGCATTTT. Amino acid sequence: CASRLAQGRNQPQHF.

CDR3 sequence: CASSPGETGEYEQYF. For the CDR3, the DNA is TGTGCCAGCTCACCAGGCGAGACAGGGGAGTACGAGCAGTACTTC. The chain carries TRBV18 and TRBJ2-7; 8 nucleotides agree with TRBD1. V lost 2 bases and J lost 4; bases outside the gene matches: 7. CDR1 is KGHSH, CDR2 LQKENI, per germline. The CDR3 sequence is 15 residues long.

The chain links TRBV5-1 to TRBJ2-1; D is possibly TRBD2 (5 bases). The CDR3 spans 13 residues. With 2 bases removed from V and 6 bases from J, the gap between germline ends came to 9 bases. Looked up from germline, CDR1 is SGHRS and CDR2 is YFSETQ. CDR3 in DNA: TGCGCCAGCAGCTTATCGGGATTCAATGAGCAGTTCTTC. Translation gives CASSLSGFNEQFF. The variable domain in full, with the rest retrieved from reference TRBV5-1 and TRBJ2-1, is KAGVTQTPRYLIKTRGQQVTLSCSPISGHRSVSWYQQTPGQGLQFLFEYFSETQRNKGNFPGRFSGRQFSNSRSEMNVSTLELGDSALYLCASSLSGFNEQFFGPGTRLTVL.

This rearrangement joins TRBV19 to TRBJ2-1; D is uncertain. CDR1 LNHDA and CDR2 SQIVND come from the germline V gene (reference sequence). CDR3 size: 15 residues. V was trimmed by 0 bases and J by 4 bases, leaving 10 bases between them. The CDR3 protein is CASSIESLEYNEQFF. CDR3 DNA: TGTGCCAGTAGTATAGAATCGCTGGAGTACAATGAGCAGTTCTTC.

This clone turned up a few times. The V and J genes are TRBV2 and TRBJ1-2, with a tentative D call TRBD1 (5 bases). This CDR3 is 12 amino acids long. The V end was cut by 3 bases, the J end by 7 bases, with 9 bases between. CDR1 and CDR2 from the germline V gene are SNHLY and FYNNEI. CDR3 bases: TGTGCCAGCAGTGAGGGGGAGCGTGGCTACACCTTC. This translates into CASSEGERGYTF.

The count of this clone is one. The genes are TRBV5-6 and TRBJ1-1; D possibly corresponds to TRBD1 (6 bases). Trimming shortened V by 3 bases and J by 6 bases, and 18 bases separated the two germline ends. Germline values: CDR1 SGHDT, CDR2 YYEEEE. The CDR3 length is 15 residues. The CDR3 loop reads CASSSLVQGTPEAFF. CDR3 DNA: TGTGCCAGCAGCTCCCTCGTCCAGGGGACACCTGAAGCTTTCTTT. The full variable domain, with the rest looked up from reference TRBV5-6 and TRBJ1-1, is DAGVTQSPTHLIKTRGQQVTLRCSPKSGHDTVSWYQQALGQGPQFIFQYYEEEERQRGNFPDRFSGHQFPNYSSELNVNALLLGDSALYLCASSSLVQGTPEAFFGQGTRLTVV.

This sequence joins TRBV15 and TRBJ2-2; TRBD1 is a possible D gene (6 bases). The CDR3 is 17 residues long. The V gene lost 0 bases and the J gene lost 3 bases, with 14 bases spanning the gap. Germline V lookup: CDR1 LNHNV, CDR2 YYDKDF (reference sequence). The CDR3 DNA reads as TGTGCCACCAGCAGAGACCTTCAGGGGATAGACACCGGGGAGCTGTTTTTT. Translating it yields CATSRDLQGIDTGELFF.

On this clone: Other DNA sequences of this sample code for an identical CDR3. The chain joins TRBV24-1 to TRBJ2-1; no firm D call. CDR3 length: 11 residues. Trimming removed 5 bases at V and 10 bases at J, with 8 bases between. Per germline, CDR1 KGHDR and CDR2 SFDVKD. The CDR3 DNA follows: TGTGCCACCAGTGGGAATAACGAGCAGTTCTTC. The encoded protein is CATSGNNEQFF.

CDR3 sequence (DNA): TGTGCCAGCAGTGGGCGACAGAGACAGTTCTTC. Translated: CASSGRQRQFF. The chain employs TRBV12-3 or TRBV12-4 and TRBJ2-1; a possible D gene is TRBD1 (5 bases). Trimming pared 5 bases from V and 13 bases from J, leaving 12 bases between. The CDR3 runs to 11 residues.

V usage is TRBV18 and J usage is TRBJ1-5; a weak D match, TRBD1 (5 bases). The CDR3 length is 13 residues. V lost 2 bases and J lost 5, with 7 bases in between. The V gene's germline CDR1 is KGHSH and CDR2 LQKENI. The CDR3 protein is CASSPSRDQPQHF. In nucleotides, the CDR3 is TGTGCCAGCTCACCAAGCAGGGATCAGCCCCAGCATTTT.

The CDR3 here is CASSPRLNGHTDTQYF. DNA for the CDR3: TGTGCCAGTAGTCCCAGACTGAACGGACACACAGATACGCAGTATTTT. The rearrangement links TRBV19 to TRBJ2-3, with D possibly being TRBD1 (5 bases). Germline CDR1 is LNHDA and CDR2 is SQIVND (reference sequence). Trimming removed 5 bases from V and 2 bases from J, with 17 bases in between. The CDR3 extends over 16 amino acids.

With regard to this clone: An end of the junction does not agree with germline; a read error may underlie this. V and J are TRBV30 and TRBJ2-7; perhaps TRBD1 as D (5 bases). Germline CDR1 and CDR2: GTSNPN and SVGIG (reference sequence). The CDR3 is made up of 10 amino acids. CDR3 region: CAWSTGHTDF. CDR3 DNA sequence: TGTGCCTGGAGTACCGGACATACGGACTTC.

This chain links TRBV9 with TRBJ1-2, with 10 bases lining up with TRBD1. CDR3 length: 15 residues. Germline V lookup: CDR1 SGDLS, CDR2 YYNGEE. The trim removed 0 bases at V and 8 bases at J, leaving 7 bases unmatched. Here the CDR3 DNA reads TGTGCCAGCAGCGTAGTTGGGGACAGGGGCGGCGGCTACACCTTC. This gives the protein CASSVVGDRGGGYTF.